This T cell receptor beta chain comes out of a study of cytomegalovirus exposure and HLA in healthy donors. PCR employed 60 Vbeta and 13 Jbeta primers. Profiled with immunoSEQ multiplex PCR; TCRdb holds only in-frame clones, not every one. Of some 130,000 clones listed, 60% to 80% are singletons. CDR3 length equals 14 residues. Per the germline V gene, CDR1 is MGHDK and CDR2 is SYGVNS. Between the trimmed V and J ends, which lost 1 base and 0 bases, there was a span of 5 bases. This chain connects TRBV25-1 to TRBJ2-3; no clear D gene. This receptor was identified in a young man in good health and CMV-seronegative. The sequencing sample was made of PBMCs. The CDR3 bases are TGTGCCAGCAGTGAATGGCTGAGCACAGATACGCAGTATTTT. Encoded protein: CASSEWLSTDTQYF.